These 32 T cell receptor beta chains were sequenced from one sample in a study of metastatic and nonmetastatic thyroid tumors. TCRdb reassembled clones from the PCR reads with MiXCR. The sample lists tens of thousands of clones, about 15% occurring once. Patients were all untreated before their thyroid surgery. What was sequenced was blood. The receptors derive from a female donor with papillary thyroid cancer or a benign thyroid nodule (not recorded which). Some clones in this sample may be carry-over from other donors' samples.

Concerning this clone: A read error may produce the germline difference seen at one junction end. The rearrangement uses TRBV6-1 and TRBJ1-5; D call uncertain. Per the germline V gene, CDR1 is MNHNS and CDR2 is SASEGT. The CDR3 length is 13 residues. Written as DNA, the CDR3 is TGTGCCAGCATTGAAGGAATCAATCAGCCCCAGCATTTT. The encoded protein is CASIEGINQPQHF.

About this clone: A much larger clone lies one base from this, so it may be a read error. This CDR3 reads CASRPGSLRRISEAFF. The CDR3 DNA sequence: TGTGCCAGCAGACCCGGGAGTCTGAGGAGGATTTCTGAGGCTTTCTTT. The chain joins TRBV6-2 or TRBV6-3 to TRBJ1-1; D is ambiguous. This CDR3 has 16 residues. The germline V gene has CDR1 MNHEY and CDR2 SVGEGT.

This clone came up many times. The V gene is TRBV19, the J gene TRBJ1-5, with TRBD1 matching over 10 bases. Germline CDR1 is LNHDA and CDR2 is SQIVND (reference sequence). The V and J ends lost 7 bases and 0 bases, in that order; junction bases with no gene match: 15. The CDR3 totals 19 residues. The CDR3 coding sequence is TGTGCCAGTACCGAGGACAGGGGGGTGCTTGAGTATAGCAATCAGCCCCAGCATTTT. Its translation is CASTEDRGVLEYSNQPQHF. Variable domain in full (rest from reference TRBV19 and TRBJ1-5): DGGITQSPKYLFRKEGQNVTLSCEQNLNHDAMYWYRQDPGQGLRLIYYSQIVNDFQKGDIAEGYSVSREKKESFPLTVTSAQKNPTAFYLCASTEDRGVLEYSNQPQHFGDGTRLSIL.

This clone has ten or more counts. CDR3 residues: CASSEDRGLNTEAFF. The DNA for the CDR3 is TGCGCCAGCAGTGAAGACAGGGGGCTGAACACTGAAGCTTTCTTT. The genes are TRBV10-1 and TRBJ1-1; 10 nucleotides align to TRBD1. Germline V gene sequence: CDR1 WNHNN, CDR2 SYGVQD (reference sequence). The CDR3 has 15 residues. After removal of 3 bases from V and 0 bases from J, the junction contained 1 base not matched to a gene.

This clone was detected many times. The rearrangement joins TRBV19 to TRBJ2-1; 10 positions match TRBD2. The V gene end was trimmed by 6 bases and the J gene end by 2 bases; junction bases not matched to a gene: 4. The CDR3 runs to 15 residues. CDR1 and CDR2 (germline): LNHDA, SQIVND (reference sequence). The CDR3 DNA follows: TGTGCCAGTAGCCTGAGCGGGAGGGCCTACAATGAGCAGTTCTTC. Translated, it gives CASSLSGRAYNEQFF.

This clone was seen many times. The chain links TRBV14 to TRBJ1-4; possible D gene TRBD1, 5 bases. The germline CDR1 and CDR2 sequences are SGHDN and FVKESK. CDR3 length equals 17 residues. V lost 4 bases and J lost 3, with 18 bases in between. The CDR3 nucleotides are TGTGCCAGCAGCCTCATAGGGGATTTTGGTTCTAATGAAAAACTGTTTTTT. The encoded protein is CASSLIGDFGSNEKLFF.

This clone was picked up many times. The CDR3 nucleotides read TGTGCCAGCAGTCCCCCCCCCGCATCCTCTGGAAACACCATATATTTT. Translated: CASSPPPASSGNTIYF. The chain recombines TRBV28 with TRBJ1-3; no definite D call. Germline CDR1 is MDHEN and CDR2 is SYDVKM. Trimming cost V 5 bases and J 0 bases, with 14 bases left between them. The CDR3 loop spans 16 amino acids.

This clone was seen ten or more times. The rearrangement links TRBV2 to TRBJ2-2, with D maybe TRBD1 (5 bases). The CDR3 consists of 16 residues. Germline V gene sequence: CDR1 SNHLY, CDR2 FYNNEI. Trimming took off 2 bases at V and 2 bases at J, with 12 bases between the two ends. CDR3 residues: CASSESTRENTGELFF. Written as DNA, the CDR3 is TGTGCCAGCAGTGAATCGACCAGGGAAAACACCGGGGAGCTGTTTTTT.

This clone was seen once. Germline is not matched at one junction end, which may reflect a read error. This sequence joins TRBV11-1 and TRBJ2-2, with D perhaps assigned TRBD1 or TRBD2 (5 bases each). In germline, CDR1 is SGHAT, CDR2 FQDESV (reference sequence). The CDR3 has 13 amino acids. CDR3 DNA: TGTGCCTGCAGCTTCGGGGCAACCGGGGCGCTGTTTTTT. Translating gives CACSFGATGALFF. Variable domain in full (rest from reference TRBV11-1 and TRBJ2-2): EAEVAQSPRYKITEKSQAVAFWCDPISGHATLYWYRQILGQGPELLVQFQDESVVDDSQLPKDRFSAERLKGVDSTLKIQPAELGDSAMYLCACSFGATGALFFGEGSRLTVL.

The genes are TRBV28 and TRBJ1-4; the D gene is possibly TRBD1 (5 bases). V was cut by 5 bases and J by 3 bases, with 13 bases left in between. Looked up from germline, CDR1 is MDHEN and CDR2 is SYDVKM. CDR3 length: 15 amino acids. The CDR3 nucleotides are TGTGCCAGCAGTACCGGGGCGTCGGCTAATGAAAAACTGTTTTTT. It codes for CASSTGASANEKLFF.

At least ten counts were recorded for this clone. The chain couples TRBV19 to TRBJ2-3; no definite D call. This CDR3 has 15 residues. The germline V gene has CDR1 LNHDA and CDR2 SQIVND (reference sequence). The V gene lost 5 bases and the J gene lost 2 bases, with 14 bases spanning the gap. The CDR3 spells CASSPDPTSTDTQYF. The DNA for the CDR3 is TGTGCCAGTAGTCCGGACCCGACATCCACAGATACGCAGTATTTT.

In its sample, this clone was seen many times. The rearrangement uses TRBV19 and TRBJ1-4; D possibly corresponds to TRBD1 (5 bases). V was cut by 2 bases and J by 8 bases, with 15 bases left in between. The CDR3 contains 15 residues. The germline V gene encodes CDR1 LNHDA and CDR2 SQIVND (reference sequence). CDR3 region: CASSIIGGMREKLFF. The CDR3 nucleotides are TGTGCCAGTAGTATAATCGGGGGGATGCGAGAAAAACTGTTTTTT.

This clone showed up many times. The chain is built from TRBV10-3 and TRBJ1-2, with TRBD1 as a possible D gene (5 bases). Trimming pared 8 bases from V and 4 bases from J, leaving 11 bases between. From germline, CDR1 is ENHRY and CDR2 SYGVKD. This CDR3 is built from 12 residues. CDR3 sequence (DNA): TGTGCCATCTTAGGGGACCCCTATGGCTACACCTTC. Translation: CAILGDPYGYTF.

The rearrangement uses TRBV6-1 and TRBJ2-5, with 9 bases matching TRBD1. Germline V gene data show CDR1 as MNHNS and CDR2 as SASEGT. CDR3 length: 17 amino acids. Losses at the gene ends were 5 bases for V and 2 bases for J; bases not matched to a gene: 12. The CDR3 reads CASSPSGTGSSQETQYF. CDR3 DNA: TGTGCCAGCAGTCCCTCCGGGACAGGGAGTAGTCAAGAGACCCAGTACTTC.

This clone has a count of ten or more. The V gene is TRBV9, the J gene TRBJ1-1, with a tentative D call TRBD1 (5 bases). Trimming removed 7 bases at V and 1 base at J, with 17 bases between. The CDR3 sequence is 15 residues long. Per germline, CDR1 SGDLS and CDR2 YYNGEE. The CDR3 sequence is CASGPSSGTNTEAFF. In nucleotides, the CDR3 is TGTGCCAGCGGCCCCTCGTCTGGGACGAACACTGAAGCTTTCTTT.

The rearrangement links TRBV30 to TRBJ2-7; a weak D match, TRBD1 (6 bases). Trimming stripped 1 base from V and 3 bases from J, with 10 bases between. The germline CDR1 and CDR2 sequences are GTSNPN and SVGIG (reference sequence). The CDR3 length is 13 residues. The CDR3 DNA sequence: TGTGCCTGGAGTGATGGCAGGGGCTACGAGCAGTACTTC. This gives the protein CAWSDGRGYEQYF. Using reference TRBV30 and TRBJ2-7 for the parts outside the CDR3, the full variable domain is SQTIHQWPATLVQPVGSPLSLECTVEGTSNPNLYWYRQAAGRGLQLLFYSVGIGQISSEVPQNLSASRPQDRQFILSSKKLLLSDSGFYLCAWSDGRGYEQYFGPGTRLTVT.

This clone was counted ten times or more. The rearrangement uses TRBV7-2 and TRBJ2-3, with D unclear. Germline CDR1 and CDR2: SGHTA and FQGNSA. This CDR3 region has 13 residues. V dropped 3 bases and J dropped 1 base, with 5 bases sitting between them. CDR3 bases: TGTGCCAGCAGCTTGATGGGCACAGATACGCAGTATTTT. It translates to CASSLMGTDTQYF.

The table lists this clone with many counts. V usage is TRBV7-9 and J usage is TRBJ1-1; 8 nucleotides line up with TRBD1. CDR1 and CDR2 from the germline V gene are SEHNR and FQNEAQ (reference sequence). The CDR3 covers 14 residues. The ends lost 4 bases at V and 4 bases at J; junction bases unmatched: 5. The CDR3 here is CASSSGDRPTEAFF. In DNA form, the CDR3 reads TGTGCCAGCAGCTCCGGGGACAGGCCCACTGAAGCTTTCTTT.

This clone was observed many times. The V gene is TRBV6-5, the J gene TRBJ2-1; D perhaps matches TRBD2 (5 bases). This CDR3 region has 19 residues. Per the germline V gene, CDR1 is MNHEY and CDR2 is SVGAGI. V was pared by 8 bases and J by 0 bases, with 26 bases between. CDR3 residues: CASGELGSSNPSSYNEQFF. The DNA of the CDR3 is TGTGCCAGCGGGGAGTTGGGTTCATCGAATCCAAGCTCCTACAATGAGCAGTTCTTC.

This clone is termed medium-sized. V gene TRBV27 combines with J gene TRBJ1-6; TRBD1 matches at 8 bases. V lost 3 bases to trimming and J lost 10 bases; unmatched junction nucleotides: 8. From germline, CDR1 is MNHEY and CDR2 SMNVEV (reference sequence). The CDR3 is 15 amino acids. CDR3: CASSFLPGGESPLHF. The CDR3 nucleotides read TGTGCCAGCAGTTTTCTCCCAGGGGGCGAGTCACCCCTCCACTTT.

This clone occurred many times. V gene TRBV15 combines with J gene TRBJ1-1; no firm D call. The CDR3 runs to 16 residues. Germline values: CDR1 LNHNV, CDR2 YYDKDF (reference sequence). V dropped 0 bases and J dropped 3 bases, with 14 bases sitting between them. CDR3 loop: CATSRERAATDTEAFF. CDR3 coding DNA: TGTGCCACCAGCAGAGAACGTGCCGCAACGGACACTGAAGCTTTCTTT.

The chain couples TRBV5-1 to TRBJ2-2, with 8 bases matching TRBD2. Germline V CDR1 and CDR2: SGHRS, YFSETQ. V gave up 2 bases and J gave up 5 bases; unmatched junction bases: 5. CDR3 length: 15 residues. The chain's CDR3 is CASSFRLAPTGELFF. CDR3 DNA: TGCGCCAGCAGCTTCAGACTAGCGCCGACCGGGGAGCTGTTTTTT.

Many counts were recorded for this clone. This CDR3 reads CASSPVEGTYNEQFF. For the CDR3, the DNA is TGTGCCAGCAGCCCCGTGGAGGGAACCTACAATGAGCAGTTCTTC. The chain recombines TRBV14 with TRBJ2-1, with D possibly TRBD2 on 6 matching bases. Germline V gene data show CDR1 as SGHDN and CDR2 as FVKESK. The V end was cut by 4 bases, the J end by 2 bases, with 12 bases between. The CDR3 covers 15 residues.

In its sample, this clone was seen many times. The CDR3 DNA reads as TGTGCCAGCAGCTTAACGACTTGGGGTACAGATACGCAGTATTTT. It translates to CASSLTTWGTDTQYF. The V gene is TRBV7-2, the J gene TRBJ2-3; D is unclear. This CDR3 has 15 amino acids. Germline V gene data show CDR1 as SGHTA and CDR2 as FQGNSA. Deletions cut 2 bases from V and 3 bases from J, with 12 bases between.

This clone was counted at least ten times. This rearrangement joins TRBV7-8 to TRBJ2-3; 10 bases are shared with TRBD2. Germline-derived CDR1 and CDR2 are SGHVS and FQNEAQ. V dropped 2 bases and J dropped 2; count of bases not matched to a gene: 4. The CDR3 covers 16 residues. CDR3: CASSLSGTSATDTQYF. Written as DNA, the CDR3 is TGTGCCAGCAGCTTATCCGGGACTAGCGCCACAGATACGCAGTATTTT.

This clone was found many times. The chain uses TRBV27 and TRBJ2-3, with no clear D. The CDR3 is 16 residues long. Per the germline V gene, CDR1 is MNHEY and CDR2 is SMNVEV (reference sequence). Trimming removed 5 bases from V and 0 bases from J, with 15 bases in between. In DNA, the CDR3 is TGTGCCAGCAGTACCGCGGCAAAACATAGCACAGATACGCAGTATTTT. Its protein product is CASSTAAKHSTDTQYF.

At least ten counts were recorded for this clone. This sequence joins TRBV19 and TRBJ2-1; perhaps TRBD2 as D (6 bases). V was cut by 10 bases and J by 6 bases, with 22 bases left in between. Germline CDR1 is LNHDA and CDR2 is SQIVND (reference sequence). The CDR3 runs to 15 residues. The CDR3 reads CATAATGTGGNEQFF. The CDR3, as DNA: TGTGCCACCGCCGCTACTGGGACTGGAGGCAATGAGCAGTTCTTC.

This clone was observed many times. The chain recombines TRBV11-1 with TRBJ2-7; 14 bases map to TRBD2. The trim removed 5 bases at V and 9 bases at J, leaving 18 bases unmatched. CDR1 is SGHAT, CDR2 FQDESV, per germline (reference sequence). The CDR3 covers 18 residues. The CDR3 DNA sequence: TGTGCCAGCAGCCCCGCCTTTGGGACTAGCGGGAGACCTAGGAGGCAGTACTTC. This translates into CASSPAFGTSGRPRRQYF.

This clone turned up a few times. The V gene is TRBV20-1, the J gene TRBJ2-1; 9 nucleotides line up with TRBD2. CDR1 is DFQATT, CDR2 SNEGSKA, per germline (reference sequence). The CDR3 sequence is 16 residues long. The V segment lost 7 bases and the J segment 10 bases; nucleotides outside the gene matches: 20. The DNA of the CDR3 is TGCAGTGTTAGTTCCTGGGGGAGTAGCGGGAGACACGAGCAGTTCTTC. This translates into CSVSSWGSSGRHEQFF.

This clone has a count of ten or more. The CDR3 reads CASSSRQGEKLFF. The DNA for the CDR3 is TGTGCCAGCAGCTCACGACAGGGGGAAAAACTGTTTTTT. The rearrangement joins TRBV6-1 to TRBJ1-4, with 8 bases that match TRBD1. Germline assignment: CDR1 MNHNS and CDR2 SASEGT. With 6 bases clipped from V and 8 bases from J, the junction kept 5 bases outside the gene matches. The CDR3 loop spans 13 amino acids.

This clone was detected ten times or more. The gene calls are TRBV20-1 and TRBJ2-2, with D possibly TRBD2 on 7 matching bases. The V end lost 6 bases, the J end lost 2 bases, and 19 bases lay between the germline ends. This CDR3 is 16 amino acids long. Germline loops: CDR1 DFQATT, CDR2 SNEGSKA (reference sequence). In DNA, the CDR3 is TGCAGTGCCTACATTGGGGGGGGGCGAAACACCGGGGAGCTGTTTTTT. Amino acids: CSAYIGGGRNTGELFF.

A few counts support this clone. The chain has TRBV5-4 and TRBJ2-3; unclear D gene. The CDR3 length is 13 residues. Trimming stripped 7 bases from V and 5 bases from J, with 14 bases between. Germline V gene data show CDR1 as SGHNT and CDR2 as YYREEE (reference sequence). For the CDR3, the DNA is TGTGCCAGCTATAGTGCGGTCCTAGATACGCAGTATTTT. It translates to CASYSAVLDTQYF.